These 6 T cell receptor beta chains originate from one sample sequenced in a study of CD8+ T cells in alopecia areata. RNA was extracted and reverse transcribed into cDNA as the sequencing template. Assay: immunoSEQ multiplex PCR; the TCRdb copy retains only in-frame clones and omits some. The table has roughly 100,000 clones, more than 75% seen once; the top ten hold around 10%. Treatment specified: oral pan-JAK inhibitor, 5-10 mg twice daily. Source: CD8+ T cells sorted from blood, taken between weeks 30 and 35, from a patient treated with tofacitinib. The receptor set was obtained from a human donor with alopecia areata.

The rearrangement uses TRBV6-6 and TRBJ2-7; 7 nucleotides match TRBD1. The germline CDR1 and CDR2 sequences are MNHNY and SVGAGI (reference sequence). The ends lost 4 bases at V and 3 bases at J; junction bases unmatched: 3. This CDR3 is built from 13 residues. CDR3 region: CASSSGQLYEQYF. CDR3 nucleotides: TGTGCCAGCAGTTCGGGACAGCTCTACGAGCAGTACTTC.

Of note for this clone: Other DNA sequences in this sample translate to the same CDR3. The CDR3 region is CSVVSGSSYEQYF. In DNA form, the CDR3 reads TGCAGCGTTGTGTCAGGGAGCTCCTACGAGCAGTACTTC. The chain joins TRBV29-1 to TRBJ2-7, with D perhaps given as TRBD1 or TRBD2 (5 bases each). This CDR3 region has 13 residues. The V and J ends lost 4 bases and 0 bases respectively, with 10 bases between them. The germline V gene has CDR1 SQVTM and CDR2 ANQGSEA.

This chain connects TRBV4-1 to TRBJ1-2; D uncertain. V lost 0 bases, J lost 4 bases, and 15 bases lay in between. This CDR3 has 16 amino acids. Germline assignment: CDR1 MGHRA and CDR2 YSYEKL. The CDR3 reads CASSQDERNWSYGYTF. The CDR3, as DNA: TGCGCCAGCAGCCAAGATGAAAGAAATTGGAGCTATGGCTACACCTTC.

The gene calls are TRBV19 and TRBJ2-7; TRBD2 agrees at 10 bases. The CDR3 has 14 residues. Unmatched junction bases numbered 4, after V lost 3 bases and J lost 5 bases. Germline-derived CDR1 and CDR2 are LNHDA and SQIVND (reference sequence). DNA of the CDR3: TGTGCCAGTAGTATGGGACTAGCGTTCCACGAGCAGTACTTC. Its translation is CASSMGLAFHEQYF.

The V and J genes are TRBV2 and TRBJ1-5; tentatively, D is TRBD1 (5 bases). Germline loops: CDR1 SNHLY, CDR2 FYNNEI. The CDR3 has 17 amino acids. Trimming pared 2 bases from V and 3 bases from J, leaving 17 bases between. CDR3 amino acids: CASSETPQGFDNQPQHF. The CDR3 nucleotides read TGTGCCAGCAGTGAAACCCCCCAGGGTTTCGACAATCAGCCCCAGCATTTT.

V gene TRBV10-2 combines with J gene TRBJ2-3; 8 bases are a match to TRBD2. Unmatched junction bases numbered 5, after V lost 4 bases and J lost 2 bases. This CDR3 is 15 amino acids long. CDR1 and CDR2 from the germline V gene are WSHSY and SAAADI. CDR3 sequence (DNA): TGCGCCAGCAGTGCCTACGGGGGGGACACAGATACGCAGTATTTT. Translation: CASSAYGGDTDTQYF.